These T cell receptor beta chains were read from a single sample in a study of OX40 agonist ivuxolimab in advanced cancers. Profiled with immunoSEQ multiplex PCR; TCRdb holds only in-frame clones, not every one. The sample yields about 58,000 clones, approximately 75% seen once. Here the sequenced sample was CD4+ or CD8+ T cells sorted from blood, taken in a trial of the OX40 agonist ivuxolimab. The receptors originated from an adult with an advanced solid tumor such as melanoma, head and neck, liver or kidney cancer. CDR3s include the opening cysteine and the closing phenylalanine or tryptophan. D genes are given only for firm matches. Only some rows state a clone size, as once, few, many or a class for expanded clones.

j_call d_call v_call clone_size cdr3_nt cdr3_aa
TRBJ1-6 . TRBV2 few TGTGCCAGCAGGATAACCTCCGCTCTGAATTCACCCCTCCACTTT CASRITSALNSPLHF
TRBJ1-6 . TRBV27 . TGTGCCAGCAGTCTCAGCATCTCCTATAATTCACCCCTCCACTTT CASSLSISYNSPLHF
TRBJ2-5 TRBD2 TRBV27 . TGTGCCAGCAGACGAGGGGCGTTAGCGGGGAACCAAGAGACCCAGTACTTC CASRRGALAGNQETQYF
TRBJ2-2 TRBD1 TRBV7-8 . TGTGCCAGCAGCTACGACAGGGCGGTGGGGGAGCTGTTTTTT CASSYDRAVGELFF
TRBJ1-2 TRBD1 TRBV28 . TGTGCCAGCAGTACGGGACAGGGAGTATATGGCTACACCTTC CASSTGQGVYGYTF
TRBJ1-4 TRBD1 TRBV18 once TGTGCCAGCTCCGACAGGGGAAATGAAAAACTGTTTTTT CASSDRGNEKLFF
TRBJ1-5 TRBD1 TRBV11-2 . TGTGCCAGCAGCCAGGACAGGGGGGGCAATCAGCCCCAGCATTTT CASSQDRGGNQPQHF
TRBJ2-7 TRBD1 TRBV10-3 few TGTGCCATCAGGACCGGGACAGGCTACGAGCAGTACTTC CAIRTGTGYEQYF
TRBJ1-6 . TRBV7-2 once TGTGCCAGCAGCTTTCAGGCGCTTTCACCCCTCCACTTT CASSFQALSPLHF
TRBJ2-7 . TRBV18 . TGTGCCAGCTCACCACGGGCGGCTCCCTACGAGCAGTACTTC CASSPRAAPYEQYF
TRBJ2-1 . TRBV7-2 few TGTGCCAGCAGTCCATCCCGGGGCCAGGATGAGCAGTTCTTC CASSPSRGQDEQFF
TRBJ2-7 . TRBV7-8 . TGTGCCAGCAGCTTAGGGAGGCGGCAGGGCTACGAGCAGTACTTC CASSLGRRQGYEQYF
TRBJ1-5 . TRBV18 . TGTGCCAGCTCACTCCCGAATCAGCCCCAGCATTTT CASSLPNQPQHF
TRBJ1-5 . TRBV7-2 . TGTGCCAGCAGCATGACAGTCGTACTCGATCAGCCCCAGCATTTT CASSMTVVLDQPQHF
TRBJ1-5 . TRBV5-1 . TGCGCCAGCAGCTTTACAGGGATGTACCAGCCCCAGCATTTT CASSFTGMYQPQHF
TRBJ1-2 . TRBV28 once TGTGCCAGCAGTTTTTCAGGGCAGGTCTATGGCTACACCTTC CASSFSGQVYGYTF
TRBJ2-5 . TRBV11-2 . TGTGCCAGCAGCCTGAGGGGGGGGGCTTGGGAGACCCAGTACTTC CASSLRGGAWETQYF
TRBJ2-1 . TRBV11-2 few TGTGCCAGCAGCTTAGGGGTAGGGGCCAGCTCCTACAATGAGCAGTTCTTC CASSLGVGASSYNEQFF
TRBJ2-7 . TRBV4-1 . TGCGCCAGCAGCTCGGGACTCGCCTACGAGCAGTACTTC CASSSGLAYEQYF
TRBJ2-7 TRBD1 TRBV7-9 . TGTGCCAGCAGCTTCCTTACGGGACAGGGCACGCACGAGCAGTACTTC CASSFLTGQGTHEQYF
TRBJ2-1 . TRBV5-1 . TGCGCCAGCAGCTTGTTCGGGGGGCGAGTAAACAATGAGCAGTTCTTC CASSLFGGRVNNEQFF
TRBJ1-5 TRBD1 TRBV2 . TGTGCTGTCCAGGGGGGACAGGGGGATCAGCCCCAGCATTTT CAVQGGQGDQPQHF
TRBJ1-1 TRBD1 TRBV10-1 . TGCGCCAGCAGTTTGGACAGGGGAGGTAGTACTGAAGCTTTCTTT CASSLDRGGSTEAFF
TRBJ2-3 . TRBV7-2 once TGTGCCAGCAGGACCACAGGGCGTGATACGCAGTATTTT CASRTTGRDTQYF
TRBJ1-3 TRBD1 TRBV12-5 once TGTGCTAGTGGTTTGGGGACAGGCCTCTCTGGAAACACCATATATTTT CASGLGTGLSGNTIYF
TRBJ1-1 . TRBV28 . TGTGCCAGCAGTTTCCGGGCCCAACAGGGATTAGGCACTGAAGCTTTCTTT CASSFRAQQGLGTEAFF
TRBJ2-3 TRBD2 TRBV5-1 . TGCGCCAGCAGCTTGAACCCGACTAGCGGGGGAGATACGCAGTATTTT CASSLNPTSGGDTQYF
TRBJ1-2 . TRBV28 . TGTGCCAGCAGTTTGGGAGCCGGACAGAGTGGCTACACCTTC CASSLGAGQSGYTF
TRBJ2-5 . TRBV4-1 . TGCGCCAGCAGCCAACGAGTGAGGGAGACCCAGTACTTC CASSQRVRETQYF
TRBJ1-2 TRBD1 TRBV10-2 . TGCGCCAGCAGTGGACAGGGAATCTATGGCTACACCTTC CASSGQGIYGYTF
TRBJ2-2 TRBD1 TRBV15 . TGTGCCACCAGCGCCGGACAGGGGCATACCGGGGAGCTGTTTTTT CATSAGQGHTGELFF
TRBJ1-5 . TRBV2 few TGTGCCAGCACCGCAGGACAGTCCAATCAGCCCCAGCATTTT CASTAGQSNQPQHF
TRBJ2-3 TRBD1 TRBV7-9 . TGTGCCAGCAGCAAGGACAGGGACCTCTACACAGATACGCAGTATTTT CASSKDRDLYTDTQYF
TRBJ2-5 . TRBV7-8 . TGTGCCGCGGGGGAGGGGGAGAAGACCCAGTACTTC CAAGEGEKTQYF
TRBJ1-3 . TRBV28 . TGTGCCAGCAGGACCCGGACAGTTCCCTCTGGAAACACCATATATTTT CASRTRTVPSGNTIYF
TRBJ1-2 TRBD1 TRBV4-2 . TGTGCCAGCAGCCAAGCCGGGACAGGGTTTGGCTACACCTTC CASSQAGTGFGYTF
TRBJ2-7 TRBD2 TRBV6-5 . TGTGCCAGCGGGCGGGGGTCCTACGAGCAGTACTTC CASGRGSYEQYF
TRBJ2-7 . TRBV29-1 . TGCAGCGTCTCCCAGACAGAGACCTACGAGCAGTACTTC CSVSQTETYEQYF
TRBJ2-5 . TRBV4-2 . TGTGCCAGCAGCCAAGCTAGCGACGGGGAGACCCAGTACTTC CASSQASDGETQYF
TRBJ2-7 . TRBV5-1 . TGCGCCAGCAGCTTGGGCGACATCGACTACGAGCAGTACTTC CASSLGDIDYEQYF
TRBJ1-6 . TRBV6-6 . TGTGCCAGCAGTTCACAGGGAGTTGATAATTCACCCCTCCACTTT CASSSQGVDNSPLHF
TRBJ2-1 TRBD2 TRBV6-1 . TGTGCCAGCAGCCCCGCGGGGGGGCTGGATGAGCAGTTCTTC CASSPAGGLDEQFF